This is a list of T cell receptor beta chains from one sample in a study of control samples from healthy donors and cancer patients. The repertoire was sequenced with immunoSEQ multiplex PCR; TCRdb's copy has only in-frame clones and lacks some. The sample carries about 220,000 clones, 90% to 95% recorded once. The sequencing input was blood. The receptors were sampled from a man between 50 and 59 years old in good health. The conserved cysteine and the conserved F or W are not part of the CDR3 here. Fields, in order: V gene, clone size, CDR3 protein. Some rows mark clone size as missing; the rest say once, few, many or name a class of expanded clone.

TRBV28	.	ASSRTSGFTDTQY
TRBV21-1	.	ASRTTGYQPQH
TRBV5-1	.	ASSPDRGRNYGYT
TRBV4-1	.	ASSRQMATDNQPQH
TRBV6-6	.	AGNRGGNQPQH
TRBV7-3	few	ASSPSPGNTIY
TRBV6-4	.	ASPDRPQH
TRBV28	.	ASSLGSRAGSTQPQH
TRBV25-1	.	ASSDPGATNEKLF
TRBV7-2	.	ASSLGQTEGELF
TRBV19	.	ASSTKLAVEQF
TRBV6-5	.	ASSRGGSEEPQH
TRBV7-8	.	ASSFGDSSNQPQH
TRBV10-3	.	AISTDGGGEKLF
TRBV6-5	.	ASPDTMNTEAF
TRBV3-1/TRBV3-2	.	ASSLTRTWHTLH
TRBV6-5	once	AIGSGTGLSYGYT
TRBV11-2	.	ASSLEAFSPLH
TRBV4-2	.	ASSPHTGTLVTDTQY
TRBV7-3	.	ASSLEGAAGELF
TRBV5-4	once	ASSLPKAGNTGELF
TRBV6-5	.	ASSYSGQGRLF
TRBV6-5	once	ASTGGGGDTEAF
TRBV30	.	AWSVREAF
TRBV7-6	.	ASSSQGRQPATDTQY
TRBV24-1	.	ATSDRGTGNTIY
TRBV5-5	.	ASSSIIDPNTEAF
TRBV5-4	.	ASSLRTAINSPLH
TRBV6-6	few	ASAIGLSYEQY
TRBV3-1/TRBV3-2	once	ASSQEGGAPYGYT
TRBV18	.	ASSPYPKGQSYNEQF
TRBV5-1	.	ASSFPTVGASSDSVAKNIQY
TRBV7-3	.	ASSYAGTGIGEQY
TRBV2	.	ASEGGGLDTEAF
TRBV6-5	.	ASSYSLAGTRNEQF
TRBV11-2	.	ASSQRGLATDTQY
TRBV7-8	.	ASSLGAALAKNIQY
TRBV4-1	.	ASSQQTGVLNQPQH
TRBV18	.	ASSPLAGAQNTGELF
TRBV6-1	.	ASSEVAGGSTEAF
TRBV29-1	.	SVDVRTGATGELF
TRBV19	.	ASSTGLSGELF
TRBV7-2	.	ASSRIAIRTDTQY
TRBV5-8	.	ASSLQGTDTQY
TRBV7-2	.	ASSPPGGRGPDTQY
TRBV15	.	ATSRRQGITREQY
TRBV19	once	ASAMSGTLNSPLH
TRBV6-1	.	ASSEGGTGTSPQH
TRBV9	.	ASSVVAGAMRNSPLH
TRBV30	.	AWSVGRGTYNEQF
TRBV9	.	ASSPRPGGTGELF
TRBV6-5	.	ASSRSQSGEQY
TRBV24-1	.	ATSTGGMNTEAF
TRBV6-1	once	ASSESVSEQY
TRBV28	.	ASSLGFGYT